These T cell receptor beta chains were read from a single sample in a study of glioma-infiltrating T cells after dendritic cell vaccination. This table comes from immunoSEQ multiplex PCR, and its TCRdb copy is limited to in-frame clones, with some not included. The sample lists 98,000 or so clones; approximately 84% were seen once. The source was blood, collected after dendritic cell vaccination. These receptors originate from a human donor with glioblastoma. Each CDR3 is given with its conserved first and last residue. Fields, in order: clone size, V gene, J gene, D gene, CDR3 protein, CDR3 DNA. D genes are given only for firm matches. For some rows the clone size is stated as once, few or many, or as a class when expanded; others skip it.

clone size: -; V gene: TRBV28; J gene: TRBJ1-1; D gene: -; CDR3 protein: CASSFRVNTEAFF; CDR3 DNA: TGTGCCAGCAGTTTTCGGGTGAACACTGAAGCTTTCTTT
clone size: -; V gene: TRBV5-4; J gene: TRBJ2-5; D gene: -; CDR3 protein: CASSLAQETQYF; CDR3 DNA: TGTGCCAGCAGCTTGGCTCAAGAGACCCAGTACTTC
clone size: -; V gene: TRBV2; J gene: TRBJ2-2; D gene: TRBD2; CDR3 protein: CASSLLAGVNTGELFF; CDR3 DNA: TGTGCCAGCAGTCTACTAGCGGGAGTGAACACCGGGGAGCTGTTTTTT
clone size: -; V gene: TRBV28; J gene: TRBJ2-4; D gene: -; CDR3 protein: CASRRELAKNIQYF; CDR3 DNA: TGTGCCAGCAGGAGAGAACTAGCCAAAAACATTCAGTACTTC
clone size: -; V gene: TRBV28; J gene: TRBJ2-7; D gene: TRBD2; CDR3 protein: CASSSGLAGVGEQYF; CDR3 DNA: TGTGCCAGCAGTTCAGGACTAGCGGGAGTGGGAGAGCAGTACTTC
clone size: -; V gene: TRBV5-1; J gene: TRBJ2-7; D gene: -; CDR3 protein: CASSLDGGPLYEQYF; CDR3 DNA: TGCGCCAGCAGCTTGGACGGAGGTCCCCTCTACGAGCAGTACTTC
clone size: -; V gene: TRBV7-2; J gene: TRBJ2-3; D gene: TRBD2; CDR3 protein: CASSLDLWRGGTDTQYF; CDR3 DNA: TGTGCCAGCAGCTTAGACTTGTGGCGGGGGGGCACAGATACGCAGTATTTT
clone size: -; V gene: TRBV25-1; J gene: TRBJ1-5; D gene: -; CDR3 protein: CASSAQGRNQPQHF; CDR3 DNA: TGTGCCAGCAGTGCGCAGGGGCGAAATCAGCCCCAGCATTTT
clone size: -; V gene: TRBV19; J gene: TRBJ1-5; D gene: -; CDR3 protein: CASSIEANQPQHF; CDR3 DNA: TGTGCCAGTAGTATTGAGGCCAATCAGCCCCAGCATTTT
clone size: -; V gene: TRBV30; J gene: TRBJ2-7; D gene: -; CDR3 protein: CAWTGSYEQYF; CDR3 DNA: TGTGCCTGGACAGGAAGCTACGAGCAGTACTTC
clone size: -; V gene: TRBV29-1; J gene: TRBJ2-2; D gene: -; CDR3 protein: CSVDTGYTGELFF; CDR3 DNA: TGCAGCGTCGATACAGGGTACACCGGGGAGCTGTTTTTT
clone size: medium-sized; V gene: TRBV7-9; J gene: TRBJ2-1; D gene: TRBD2; CDR3 protein: CASSSPLGLAGDNEQFF; CDR3 DNA: TGTGCCAGCAGCTCCCCCCTGGGACTAGCGGGGGACAATGAGCAGTTCTTC
clone size: once; V gene: TRBV19; J gene: TRBJ1-5; D gene: -; CDR3 protein: CASSKPVEENQPQHF; CDR3 DNA: TGTGCCAGTAGTAAACCCGTCGAGGAAAACCAGCCCCAGCATTTT
clone size: -; V gene: TRBV5-1; J gene: TRBJ2-1; D gene: -; CDR3 protein: CASSLAAPTGYNEQFF; CDR3 DNA: TGCGCCAGCAGCTTGGCCGCCCCCACGGGGTACAATGAGCAGTTCTTC